These 32 T cell receptor beta chains were sequenced from one sample in a study of PD-L1 blockade in urothelial cancer. Profiled with immunoSEQ multiplex PCR; TCRdb holds only in-frame clones, not every one. The table includes 45,000 to 50,000 clones, around 86% detected once. Stated time point: pretreatment peripheral blood. The sample here was PBMCs, taken around atezolizumab (anti-PD-L1) treatment. The origin of the receptors is a man aged 45-65 years with urothelial cancer.

The CDR3 bases are TGTGCCAGCAGCTTAGTTGTGACAACTCGGATCACTGAAGCTTTCTTT. Protein: CASSLVVTTRITEAFF. The genes are TRBV11-2 and TRBJ1-1; D is uncertain. The CDR3 length is 16 residues. Germline loops: CDR1 SGHAT, CDR2 FQNNGV. Deletions cut 1 base from V and 4 bases from J, with 16 bases between.

The chain is built from TRBV6-1 and TRBJ2-1; 11 bases match TRBD2. The CDR3 is made up of 13 amino acids. Germline V gives CDR1 MNHNS, CDR2 SASEGT. V trimming: 4 bases; J trimming: 14 bases; junction bases outside the gene matches: 7. The CDR3, as DNA: TGTGCCAGCAGTGGCACTAGCGGGAGTGACGAGTTCTTC. Amino acid sequence: CASSGTSGSDEFF.

In its sample, this clone ranks as medium-sized. The chain carries TRBV5-1 and TRBJ1-2; the D gene is possibly TRBD1 (5 bases). With 4 bases removed from V and 6 bases from J, the gap between germline ends came to 10 bases. This CDR3 is 12 amino acids long. CDR1 is SGHRS and CDR2 is YFSETQ in the germline V gene. The chain's CDR3 is CASSKTADGYTF. Written as DNA, the CDR3 is TGCGCCAGCAGCAAGACAGCAGATGGCTACACCTTC. Complete variable domain (other parts from reference TRBV5-1 and TRBJ1-2): KAGVTQTPRYLIKTRGQQVTLSCSPISGHRSVSWYQQTPGQGLQFLFEYFSETQRNKGNFPGRFSGRQFSNSRSEMNVSTLELGDSALYLCASSKTADGYTFGSGTRLTVV.

This sequence joins TRBV4-1 and TRBJ1-1; TRBD1 is a possible D gene (5 bases). The CDR3 sequence is 13 residues long. V lost 0 bases and J lost 7, with 9 bases in between. CDR1 is MGHRA, CDR2 YSYEKL, per germline. The CDR3 is CASSQDRRDEAFF. Here the CDR3 DNA reads TGCGCCAGCAGCCAAGATCGCAGGGATGAAGCTTTCTTT.

Only one count was recorded for this clone. The rearrangement links TRBV5-4 to TRBJ2-5; the match to TRBD1 covers 7 bases. Losses at the gene ends were 0 bases for V and 2 bases for J; bases not matched to a gene: 1. The CDR3 runs to 14 residues. CDR1 and CDR2 from the germline V gene are SGHNT and YYREEE (reference sequence). The CDR3 DNA is TGTGCCAGCAGCTTGGGGGGACAGCAAGAGACCCAGTACTTC. Amino acid sequence: CASSLGGQQETQYF.

The chain is built from TRBV6-5 and TRBJ2-7, with 7 bases matching TRBD2. Germline CDR1 reads MNHEY; CDR2 reads SVGAGI. The CDR3 is made up of 16 amino acids. J lost 0 bases, V lost 0 bases, and 5 bases had no gene match. CDR3 bases: TGTGCCAGCAGTTACTCGGGCGGGAGACGCTCCTACGAGCAGTACTTC. It specifies CASSYSGGRRSYEQYF.

As DNA, the CDR3 is TGTGCCAGCCAGGGGGACTATGGCTACACCTTC. Protein sequence: CASQGDYGYTF. The rearrangement joins TRBV6-6 to TRBJ1-2; 7 nucleotides line up with TRBD1. V lost 8 bases and J lost 3; bases outside the gene matches: 0. The V gene's germline CDR1 is MNHNY and CDR2 SVGAGI (reference sequence). The CDR3 is 11 residues long.

The chain links TRBV15 to TRBJ2-7; D is possibly TRBD2 (5 bases). Germline loops: CDR1 LNHNV, CDR2 YYDKDF (reference sequence). The CDR3 extends over 15 amino acids. V was shortened by 0 bases and J by 0 bases, with 9 bases between the two germline ends. This CDR3 reads CATSRDRAGSYEQYF. DNA for the CDR3: TGTGCCACCAGCAGAGATCGGGCGGGCTCCTACGAGCAGTACTTC.

J is TRBJ1-6 and V is TRBV2; maybe TRBD1 (6 bases). V was cut by 7 bases and J by 8 bases, with 12 bases left in between. The CDR3 has 13 residues. Germline loops: CDR1 SNHLY, CDR2 FYNNEI. This chain's CDR3 is CASMSQGDSPLHF. The CDR3 nucleotides are TGTGCCAGCATGTCACAGGGCGATTCACCCCTCCACTTT.

This clone was seen a few times. The chain carries TRBV4-2 and TRBJ1-1; possible D gene TRBD1, 6 bases. V was cut by 4 bases and J by 1 base, with 13 bases left in between. CDR1 and CDR2 from the germline V gene are LGHNA and YNFKEQ. CDR3 length: 15 residues. The DNA for the CDR3 is TGTGCCAGCAGCCTCCAAGACAGGACGAACACTGAAGCTTTCTTT. This gives the protein CASSLQDRTNTEAFF.

This chain links TRBV4-1 with TRBJ2-7; D unclear. CDR1 and CDR2 (germline): MGHRA, YSYEKL. Trimming took 0 bases from V and 7 from J, leaving 10 bases between them. CDR3 size: 13 residues. CDR3 DNA sequence: TGCGCCAGCAGCCAAGACTCAACGGTGGAGCAGTACTTC. Its protein is CASSQDSTVEQYF.

J is TRBJ2-1 and V is TRBV4-1; D may be TRBD2 (6 bases). This CDR3 has 15 residues. Trimming cost V 3 bases and J 6 bases, with 15 bases left between them. CDR1 MGHRA and CDR2 YSYEKL come from the germline V gene. The CDR3 protein is CASSHPTRLINEQFF. The DNA for the CDR3 is TGCGCCAGCAGCCACCCGACTAGATTAATCAATGAGCAGTTCTTC.

The gene calls are TRBV28 and TRBJ1-5; 9 bases map to TRBD1. J lost 0 bases, V lost 7 bases, and 7 bases had no gene match. Germline V gene lookup returns CDR1 MDHEN and CDR2 SYDVKM. The length of the CDR3 is 16 residues. As DNA, the CDR3 is TGTGCCAGCAAGGAGACAGGGGGTTATAGCAATCAGCCCCAGCATTTT. Amino acids: CASKETGGYSNQPQHF.

In nucleotides, the CDR3 is TGTGCCAGCAGCCCCGGGACAGTTCGCATGAACACTGAAGCTTTCTTT. Amino acid sequence: CASSPGTVRMNTEAFF. The V call is TRBV5-4, the J call TRBJ1-1; 7 bases are shared with TRBD1. Germline loops: CDR1 SGHNT, CDR2 YYREEE (reference sequence). The V and J ends lost 4 bases and 0 bases, in that order; junction bases with no gene match: 9. CDR3 length: 16 residues.

The chain is built from TRBV10-1 and TRBJ2-5; D possibly corresponds to TRBD1 (6 bases). The CDR3 is 12 residues long. Trimming removed 7 bases from V and 7 bases from J, with 13 bases in between. CDR1 is WNHNN, CDR2 SYGVQD, per germline (reference sequence). In DNA, the CDR3 is TGCGCCAGCACCGACAGGCTGGGGACCCAGTACTTC. Protein: CASTDRLGTQYF.

The rearrangement joins TRBV10-1 to TRBJ2-2; maybe TRBD1 (6 bases). The CDR3 has 17 amino acids. Germline CDR1 is WNHNN and CDR2 is SYGVQD (reference sequence). Trimming shortened V by 0 bases and J by 6 bases, and 17 bases separated the two germline ends. CDR3 loop: CASSESGTKPPPGELFF. CDR3 sequence (DNA): TGCGCCAGCAGTGAGTCGGGGACAAAACCCCCCCCCGGGGAGCTGTTTTTT.

CDR3 region: CASSGDSNYGYTF. CDR3 coding DNA: TGTGCCAGCAGTGGGGACAGTAACTATGGCTACACCTTC. The chain uses TRBV28 and TRBJ1-2; 7 bases match TRBD1. CDR1 is MDHEN and CDR2 is SYDVKM in the germline V gene. This CDR3 is built from 13 residues. V trimming: 5 bases; J trimming: 1 base; junction bases outside the gene matches: 1.

V is TRBV5-1 and J is TRBJ1-3; D perhaps matches TRBD1 (5 bases). Between the trimmed V and J ends, which lost 4 bases and 2 bases, there was a span of 16 bases. This CDR3 comprises 16 residues. Per germline, CDR1 SGHRS and CDR2 YFSETQ. The CDR3 DNA is TGCGCCAGCAGCCCGGGAGCCAGGGTGGCTGGAAACACCATATATTTT. Its protein product is CASSPGARVAGNTIYF.

The V and J genes are TRBV6-5 and TRBJ2-1; TRBD2 matches at 8 bases. The CDR3 has 16 residues. V lost 4 bases and J lost 8; bases outside the gene matches: 13. From germline, CDR1 is MNHEY and CDR2 SVGAGI. The CDR3, as DNA: TGTGCCAGCAGTTTTGCGGGAGGTTTCGGTGGGGATGAGCAGTTCTTC. The encoded protein is CASSFAGGFGGDEQFF.

This rearrangement joins TRBV9 to TRBJ1-1; 7 bases are a match to TRBD1. Trimming took 3 bases from V and 3 from J; bases not matched to a gene: 8. Germline CDR1 reads SGDLS; CDR2 reads YYNGEE. The CDR3 consists of 15 residues. CDR3 sequence (DNA): TGTGCCAGCAGCGCAAGACAGGGTACCCACACTGAAGCTTTCTTT. It is translated as CASSARQGTHTEAFF.

The chain recombines TRBV6-4 with TRBJ1-1; TRBD1 might be the D (5 bases). The CDR3 spans 16 residues. V was clipped by 6 bases and J by 2 bases, with 19 bases between them. In germline, CDR1 is MRHNA, CDR2 SNTAGT. CDR3 protein: CASSKQPTGVNTEAFF. The CDR3 DNA reads TGTGCCAGCAGCAAACAGCCTACAGGCGTTAACACTGAAGCTTTCTTT.

The chain combines TRBV4-2 with TRBJ2-7, with 7 bases matching TRBD1. CDR1 LGHNA and CDR2 YNFKEQ come from the germline V gene. Trimming took 0 bases from V and 1 from J; bases not matched to a gene: 3. The CDR3 extends over 15 amino acids. The CDR3 sequence: CASSQEVDRSYEQYF. The CDR3 DNA follows: TGTGCCAGCAGCCAAGAAGTGGACAGGTCCTACGAGCAGTACTTC.

V is TRBV12-5 and J is TRBJ2-5; TRBD2 aligns across 9 bases. Unmatched junction bases numbered 8, after V lost 2 bases and J lost 4 bases. Germline V lookup: CDR1 LGHNT, CDR2 FRNRAP. The CDR3 has 16 amino acids. CDR3 bases: TGTGCTAGTGGTTTGAGTGTAGCGGGAGACACAGAGACCCAGTACTTC. Protein sequence: CASGLSVAGDTETQYF. The variable domain in full, with the rest retrieved from reference TRBV12-5 and TRBJ2-5, is DARVTQTPRHKVTEMGQEVTMRCQPILGHNTVFWYRQTMMQGLELLAYFRNRAPLDDSGMPKDRFSAEMPDATLATLKIQPSEPRDSAVYFCASGLSVAGDTETQYFGPGTRLLVL.

The chain recombines TRBV11-2 with TRBJ2-3, with TRBD1 identical over 7 bases. The V gene's germline CDR1 is SGHAT and CDR2 FQNNGV. V shed 4 bases and J 0 bases; nucleotides not matched to a gene: 4. The CDR3 is made up of 15 amino acids. The CDR3: CASSSLTGSTDTQYF. The CDR3 DNA is TGTGCCAGCAGCTCCCTGACAGGGAGCACAGATACGCAGTATTTT. The entire variable domain, with the rest obtained from reference TRBV11-2 and TRBJ2-3, is as follows: EAGVAQSPRYKIIEKRQSVAFWCNPISGHATLYWYQQILGQGPKLLIQFQNNGVVDDSQLPKDRFSAERLKGVDSTLKIQPAKLEDSAVYLCASSSLTGSTDTQYFGPGTRLTVL.

The rearrangement links TRBV19 to TRBJ1-1; D ambiguous. The germline gives CDR1 LNHDA, CDR2 SQIVND (reference sequence). The CDR3 runs to 14 residues. V lost 4 bases to trimming and J lost 1 base, with 10 bases between them. CDR3 nucleotides: TGTGCCAGTAGTACGCAGATCAAGAACACTGAAGCTTTCTTT. It specifies CASSTQIKNTEAFF. The full variable domain, with the rest looked up from reference TRBV19 and TRBJ1-1, is DGGITQSPKYLFRKEGQNVTLSCEQNLNHDAMYWYRQDPGQGLRLIYYSQIVNDFQKGDIAEGYSVSREKKESFPLTVTSAQKNPTAFYLCASSTQIKNTEAFFGQGTRLTVV.

The V call is TRBV10-3, the J call TRBJ2-5; 9 bases are a match to TRBD1. The CDR3 runs to 15 residues. The V and J ends lost 6 bases and 5 bases, in that order; junction bases with no gene match: 10. The V gene's germline CDR1 is ENHRY and CDR2 SYGVKD. The DNA of the CDR3 is TGTGCCATCAGAATGACAGGGGGAGAGATGGAGACCCAGTACTTC. Its protein is CAIRMTGGEMETQYF.

The genes are TRBV5-1 and TRBJ1-4; weak D call: TRBD1 (5 bases). Germline V gene data show CDR1 as SGHRS and CDR2 as YFSETQ. The CDR3 runs to 14 residues. The germline V and J ends were trimmed by 0 bases and 10 bases, with 13 bases remaining between them. The DNA of the CDR3 is TGCGCCAGCAGCTTGGACATCCGGAGGGGAAAACTGTTTTTT. Translating it yields CASSLDIRRGKLFF.

The chain is built from TRBV19 and TRBJ1-1, with 8 bases aligning to TRBD1. The CDR3 has 15 residues. CDR1 is LNHDA, CDR2 SQIVND, per germline (reference sequence). Trimming cost V 2 bases and J 1 base; bases outside gene matches: 3. The CDR3 loop reads CASSIWGTGNTEAFF. The CDR3 DNA is TGTGCCAGTAGTATATGGGGGACAGGGAACACTGAAGCTTTCTTT.

This chain connects TRBV27 to TRBJ2-5, with TRBD1 matching 9 bases. The CDR3 totals 13 residues. Germline lookup yields CDR1 MNHEY and CDR2 SMNVEV (reference sequence). J was trimmed by 4 bases and V by 6 bases; bases with no gene match: 3. The DNA of the CDR3 is TGTGCCAGCAGGGGGACAGGGCGAGAGACCCAGTACTTC. Amino acids: CASRGTGRETQYF.

The CDR3 here is CASSYDRAGANVLTF. CDR3 sequence (DNA): TGTGCCAGCAGTTACGACAGGGCTGGGGCCAACGTCCTGACTTTC. The rearrangement uses TRBV6-5 and TRBJ2-6; the match to TRBD1 covers 7 bases. In germline, CDR1 is MNHEY, CDR2 SVGAGI. This CDR3 contains 15 residues. V gave up 2 bases and J gave up 2 bases; unmatched junction bases: 0.

The sample holds a few counts of this clone. V is TRBV28 and J is TRBJ2-2; TRBD2 agrees at 13 bases. This CDR3 comprises 16 residues. Germline values: CDR1 MDHEN, CDR2 SYDVKM. Trimming took 7 bases from V and 4 from J; bases not matched to a gene: 6. The CDR3 loop is CASTPLAGGLTGELFF. DNA for the CDR3: TGTGCCAGCACCCCACTAGCGGGGGGGCTCACCGGGGAGCTGTTTTTT.

This clone has a single count. This chain connects TRBV5-4 to TRBJ1-2; 7 positions match TRBD1. V dropped 4 bases and J dropped 4; count of bases not matched to a gene: 10. The CDR3 loop spans 15 amino acids. Germline lookup yields CDR1 SGHNT and CDR2 YYREEE (reference sequence). This CDR3 reads CASSPGQDSGYGYTF. Written as DNA, the CDR3 is TGTGCCAGCAGCCCCGGACAGGACTCAGGCTATGGCTACACCTTC. Using reference TRBV5-4 and TRBJ1-2 for the parts outside the CDR3, the full variable domain is ETGVTQSPTHLIKTRGQQVTLRCSSQSGHNTVSWYQQALGQGPQFIFQYYREEENGRGNFPPRFSGLQFPNYSSELNVNALELDDSALYLCASSPGQDSGYGYTFGSGTRLTVV.